The 10 T cell receptor beta chains reported below all come from one sample, sequenced in a study of T-cell memory formation after mild COVID-19. TCRdb re-analysed the 5' RACE reads in MiXCR, keeping a single row per CDR3 protein. The data hold 580,000 or so distinct CDR3 sequences, with approximately 15% observed a single time. The sequencing input was PBMCs or a T cell subset sorted from them (not recorded which). These receptors originate from an adult woman who had mild COVID-19 (a few samples of this study predate the infection). Cell type and time point are not known.

The chain has TRBV18 and TRBJ2-2; no reliable D call. From germline, CDR1 is KGHSH and CDR2 LQKENI. V lost 3 bases to trimming and J lost 1 base, with 9 bases between them. The CDR3 consists of 15 residues. CDR3 in amino acids: CASSPLQENTGELFF. The CDR3 DNA follows: TGTGCCAGCTCACCTCTTCAAGAGAACACCGGGGAGCTGTTTTTT.

This sequence joins TRBV10-3 and TRBJ1-5; a weak D match, TRBD1 (6 bases). In germline, CDR1 is ENHRY, CDR2 SYGVKD. V shed 3 bases and J shed 4 bases, with 7 bases lying between them. The length of the CDR3 is 13 residues. The CDR3 reads CAISEDRNQPQHF. CDR3 DNA: TGTGCCATCAGTGAAGACAGGAATCAGCCCCAGCATTTT.

This clonotype appeared a few times. The chain couples TRBV5-6 to TRBJ2-4; possibly TRBD1 for D (5 bases). Germline CDR1 and CDR2: SGHDT and YYEEEE. CDR3 size: 15 residues. The ends were cut back, 0 bases at V and 5 bases at J, with 12 bases in the middle. CDR3 residues: CASSLGRQGQNIQYF. For the CDR3, the DNA is TGTGCCAGCAGCTTGGGCCGCCAGGGCCAAAACATTCAGTACTTC.

This clonotype was observed a few times. V is TRBV4-1 and J is TRBJ1-5, with D maybe TRBD1 (5 bases). CDR3 size: 16 residues. V shed 0 bases and J shed 1 base, with 10 bases lying between them. Germline CDR1 reads MGHRA; CDR2 reads YSYEKL. The CDR3 nucleotides are TGCGCCAGCAGCCAAGAGGGGGTACTAAGCAATCAGCCCCAGCATTTT. Residues: CASSQEGVLSNQPQHF.

The chain recombines TRBV20-1 with TRBJ2-1, with D tentatively TRBD2 (6 bases). The V gene lost 3 bases and the J gene lost 10 bases, with 22 bases spanning the gap. CDR3 length: 15 amino acids. Germline V gene data show CDR1 as DFQATT and CDR2 as SNEGSKA (reference sequence). The DNA of the CDR3 is TGCAGTGCTAGCCTCAACCCCTACTTAGCGGCAGAGCAGTTCTTC. Its protein product is CSASLNPYLAAEQFF.

The chain links TRBV6-2 or TRBV6-3 to TRBJ2-1; perhaps TRBD1 as D (6 bases). This CDR3 is 15 amino acids long. The V gene's germline CDR1 is MNHEY and CDR2 SVGEGT. V was cut by 10 bases and J by 2 bases, with 18 bases left in between. CDR3 DNA: TGTGCCACCCATGTGGGCAGGGGTACCTACAATGAGCAGTTCTTC. Encoded protein: CATHVGRGTYNEQFF.

This clonotype was seen repeatedly, ten times or more. The V gene is TRBV5-1, the J gene TRBJ2-5; D is tentatively TRBD1 or TRBD2 (5 bases each). Trimming cost V 5 bases and J 4 bases, with 12 bases left between them. CDR1 and CDR2 from the germline V gene are SGHRS and YFSETQ. This CDR3 contains 13 residues. The CDR3 region has the DNA TGCGCCAGCAGTCCCGGGGCGGGAGAGACCCAGTACTTC. Translated: CASSPGAGETQYF.

CDR3 loop: CATSDLKGQGALEEKLFF. CDR3 DNA: TGTGCCACCAGTGACCTAAAAGGACAGGGGGCTTTGGAAGAAAAACTGTTTTTT. V is TRBV24-1 and J is TRBJ1-4; TRBD1 matches 11 bases. Losses at the gene ends were 4 bases for V and 8 bases for J; bases not matched to a gene: 14. Germline V gene data show CDR1 as KGHDR and CDR2 as SFDVKD. The CDR3 extends over 18 amino acids.

This clonotype has more than one count but fewer than ten. This chain uses TRBV18 with TRBJ1-1; no definite D call. The germline CDR1 and CDR2 sequences are KGHSH and LQKENI. V lost 6 bases to trimming and J lost 4 bases, with 18 bases between them. This CDR3 has 15 residues. CDR3 nucleotides: TGTGCCAGCTCGTCCCGGGAGGGTGGCGGCACTGAAGCTTTCTTT. Translated: CASSSREGGGTEAFF.

The gene calls are TRBV4-1 and TRBJ2-7; D might be TRBD2 (6 bases). V was clipped by 2 bases and J by 5 bases, with 13 bases between them. The CDR3 covers 14 residues. Germline loops: CDR1 MGHRA, CDR2 YSYEKL. In nucleotides, the CDR3 is TGCGCCAGCAGCCAACAGGACGGAGGGAACGAGCAGTACTTC. Translated, it gives CASSQQDGGNEQYF.